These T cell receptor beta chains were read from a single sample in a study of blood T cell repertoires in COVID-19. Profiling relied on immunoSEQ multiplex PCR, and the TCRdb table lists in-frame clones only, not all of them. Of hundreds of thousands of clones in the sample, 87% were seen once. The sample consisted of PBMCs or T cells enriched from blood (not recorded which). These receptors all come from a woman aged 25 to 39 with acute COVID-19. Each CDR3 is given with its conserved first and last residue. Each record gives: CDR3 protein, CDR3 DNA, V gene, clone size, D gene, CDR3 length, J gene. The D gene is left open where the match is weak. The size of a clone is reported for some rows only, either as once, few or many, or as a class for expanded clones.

CASSVVESRGGELFF TGTGCCAGCAGCGTAGTGGAGTCTCGAGGGGGGGAGCTGTTTTTT TRBV9 . . 15 TRBJ2-2
CASSVNIGQGGSTEAFF TGTGCCAGCAGCGTAAACATAGGACAGGGGGGATCCACTGAAGCTTTCTTT TRBV9 few TRBD1 17 TRBJ1-1
CATSRGGQAREKLFF TGTGCCACCAGCAGAGGGGGACAGGCGAGAGAAAAACTGTTTTTT TRBV15 . TRBD1 15 TRBJ1-4
CASSTGTDYTEAFF TGTGCCAGCAGTACCGGGACTGATTACACTGAAGCTTTCTTT TRBV6-5 . . 14 TRBJ1-1
CASSMWTDQETQYF TGTGCCAGTAGTATGTGGACAGACCAAGAGACCCAGTACTTC TRBV19 once . 14 TRBJ2-5
CASSERRDMNTEAFF TGTGCCAGCAGTGAGCGTCGGGATATGAACACTGAAGCTTTCTTT TRBV6-1 . . 15 TRBJ1-1
CASSQDIHEQYF TGTGCCAGCAGCCAGGACATCCACGAGCAGTACTTC TRBV25-1 . . 12 TRBJ2-7
CASSPGGRINTEAFF TGTGCCAGCAGCCCCGGGGGACGGATAAACACTGAAGCTTTCTTT TRBV9 . . 15 TRBJ1-1
CASSLAGGGSETQYF TGTGCCAGCAGCCTGGCGGGGGGGGGCAGTGAGACCCAGTACTTC TRBV5-4 . TRBD2 15 TRBJ2-5
CASSLGDGQGTHGYTF TGTGCCAGCAGCTTAGGAGACGGACAGGGTACCCATGGCTACACCTTC TRBV13 once TRBD1 16 TRBJ1-2
CANPAGRRTRGTQYF TGTGCCAACCCGGCTGGACGGAGGACCCGGGGGACCCAGTACTTC TRBV7-6 . . 15 TRBJ2-5
CAISDGLVGGIQYF TGTGCCATCAGCGACGGACTAGTCGGAGGCATTCAGTACTTC TRBV10-3 once TRBD2 14 TRBJ2-4
CASSRTDYTEAFF TGTGCCAGCAGCAGGACAGACTACACTGAAGCTTTCTTT TRBV28 once . 13 TRBJ1-1
CASSPPNGRGTEAFF TGTGCCAGCTCACCACCGAACGGGAGGGGGACTGAAGCTTTCTTT TRBV18 . . 15 TRBJ1-1
CASGLSVSYEQYF TGTGCTAGTGGTTTATCGGTAAGCTACGAGCAGTACTTC TRBV12-5 . . 13 TRBJ2-7
CASSESPWAGRSFNYGYTF TGTGCCAGCAGTGAAAGCCCATGGGCAGGGCGCAGCTTTAACTATGGCTACACCTTC TRBV6-1 . . 19 TRBJ1-2
CASSLGGFTEAFF TGTGCCAGCAGTTTAGGAGGGTTCACTGAAGCTTTCTTT TRBV27 . . 13 TRBJ1-1
CASSDTPQGLDGYTF TGTGCCAGCAGTGATACCCCTCAGGGATTGGATGGCTACACCTTC TRBV6-4 medium-sized . 15 TRBJ1-2
CASSSGEFSPLHF TGTGCCAGTAGTAGCGGGGAGTTTTCACCCCTCCACTTT TRBV19 . . 13 TRBJ1-6